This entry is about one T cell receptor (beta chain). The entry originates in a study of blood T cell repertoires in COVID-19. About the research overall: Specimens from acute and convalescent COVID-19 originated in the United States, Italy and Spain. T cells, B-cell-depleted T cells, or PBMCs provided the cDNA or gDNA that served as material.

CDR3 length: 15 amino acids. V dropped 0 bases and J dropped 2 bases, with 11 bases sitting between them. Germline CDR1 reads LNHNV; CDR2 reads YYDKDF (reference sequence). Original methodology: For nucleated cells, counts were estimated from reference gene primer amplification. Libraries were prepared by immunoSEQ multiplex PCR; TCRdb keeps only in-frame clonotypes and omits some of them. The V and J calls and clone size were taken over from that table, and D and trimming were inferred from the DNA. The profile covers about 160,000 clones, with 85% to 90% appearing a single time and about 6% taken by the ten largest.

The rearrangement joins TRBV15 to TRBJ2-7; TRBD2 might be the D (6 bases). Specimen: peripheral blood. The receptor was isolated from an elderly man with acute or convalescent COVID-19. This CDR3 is CATSREDGRTYEQYF. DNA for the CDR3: TGTGCCACCAGCAGAGAAGACGGGAGAACCTACGAGCAGTACTTC. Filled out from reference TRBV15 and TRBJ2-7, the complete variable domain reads DAMVIQNPRYQVTQFGKPVTLSCSQTLNHNVMYWYQQKSSQAPKLLFHYYDKDFNNEADTPDNFQSRRPNTSFCFLDIRSPGLGDTAMYLCATSREDGRTYEQYFGPGTRLTVT.